This TCR beta chain came from a study of T cell responses to AZD1222 COVID-19 vaccine. Trimming removed 0 bases at V and 7 bases at J, with 20 bases between. Germline V gives CDR1 SGDLS, CDR2 YYNGEE. This CDR3 comprises 16 residues. Some clones are missing from TCRdb's copy, which holds only in-frame ones; the method was immunoSEQ multiplex PCR. In the table there are roughly 50,000 clones, 65% to 90% of which are singletons. The sequence derives from an adult who received the AZD1222 COVID-19 vaccine. The rearrangement uses TRBV9 and TRBJ2-7, with D possibly being TRBD2 (6 bases). The starting material was peripheral blood, obtained 28 days after the second AZD1222 dose. The CDR3 DNA reads TGTGCCAGCAGCGTAGGGCGGGACCATACGAGGCAGGAGCAGTACTTC. It is translated as CASSVGRDHTRQEQYF.